This TCR beta chain originates from a study of early T cells in non-severe SARS-CoV-2 infection (dated by TCRdb to 2020 to 2023). Regarding the research as a whole: TCR sequencing used bulk RNA from unsorted whole blood, so alpha and beta chains could not be paired. What the study reported, not specific to this receptor: VDJdb matching was skewed toward anti-spike CD8 responses, so virus-specific expansions were likely underestimated and private and CD4 specificities were missed.

At the junction V is shortened by 3 bases and J by 1 base, with 13 bases in between. The germline V gene yields MNHEY for CDR1 and SVGAGI for CDR2. From the cysteine up to the phenylalanine, the CDR3 has a length of 16 residues. The only DNA kept is the CDR3, 48 bases in frame from the first base. The table lists this clonotype with many counts. Its antigen specificity is not known. No per-base quality is available; no much larger clone lies one base away. This was a case-control study nested in a cohort of healthcare workers in London, UK, who had nasopharyngeal swab PCR tests and blood samples taken every week. Between 23 and 31 March 2020, the week of the UK lockdown, healthcare workers were enrolled and then followed up weekly for as long as 16 weeks. Receptor amplification or capture employed 5' RACE. Sequencing was carried out with a NextSeq 500. The TCR library protocol attached unique molecular identifiers to individual cDNA molecules to correct for sequencing error and PCR bias. Sequencing covered both TCR alpha and beta chains, and within each sample the abundances of alpha and beta sequences were tightly co-correlated. The authors' pipeline ran thus. Decombinator V4 was used to perform V gene, J gene and CDR3 annotation of TCR sequences. Expanded TCRs were defined as changing significantly between any two time points under a Poisson model with p below 0.0001. TCR abundances were normalised to the total number of TCRs sequenced in each sample and reported as counts per million. MAIT TCRs were defined by TRAV1-2 paired with TRAJ12, TRAJ20 or TRAJ33, and iNKT TCRs by TRAV10 paired with TRAJ18. VDJdb, accessed 1 November 2021, was searched for CMV, EBV and SARS-CoV-2 annotated TCRs, excluding TCRs annotated for multiple antigens. TCRdb cleaned the public reads at Q25 with fastp, built clones with MiXCR and kept in-frame beta chains. When rows share a CDR3 protein, they turn into one entry using the most common DNA and genes. TCRdb, not the authors, supplied the V and J calls. The sample table holds just over 25,000 distinct CDR3 sequences, of which roughly 4% were seen once. Clones ranked in the top ten supply approximately 10% of the sample.

Sequenced material: whole blood. This receptor was obtained from an adult who was a healthcare worker with PCR-confirmed SARS-CoV-2 infection or an uninfected control (not recorded which). Recombination linked TRBV6-5 to TRBJ2-1, and TRBD2 may be the D gene, going by 5 matching bases. The nucleotide sequence reads TGTGCCAGCAGTTATACGGCTAGCAGGTCCTACAATGAGCAGTTCTTC. Its product reads: CASSYTASRSYNEQFF.